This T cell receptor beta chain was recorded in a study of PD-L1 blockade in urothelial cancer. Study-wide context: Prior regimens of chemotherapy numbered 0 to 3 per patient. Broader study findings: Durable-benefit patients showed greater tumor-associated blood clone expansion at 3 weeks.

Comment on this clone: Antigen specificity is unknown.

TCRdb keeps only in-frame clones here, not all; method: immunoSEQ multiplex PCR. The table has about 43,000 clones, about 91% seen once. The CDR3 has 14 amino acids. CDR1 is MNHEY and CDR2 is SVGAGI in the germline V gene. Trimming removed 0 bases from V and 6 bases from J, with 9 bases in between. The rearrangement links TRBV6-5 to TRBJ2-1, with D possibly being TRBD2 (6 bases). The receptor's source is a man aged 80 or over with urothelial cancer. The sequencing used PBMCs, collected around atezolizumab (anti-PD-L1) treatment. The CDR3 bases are TGTGCCAGCAGTTACTCGGACTATCTCAATGAGCAGTTCTTC. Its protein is CASSYSDYLNEQFF.